These T cell receptor beta chains were read from a single sample in a study of T cells after yellow fever vaccination. Each CDR3 protein gets one entry after TCRdb re-called the 5' RACE reads with MiXCR. The top ten clones hold 16% of a sample with roughly 520,000 distinct CDR3 sequences, less than 25% of them seen once. The sample consisted of PBMCs, taken approximately 22 days after the first yellow fever vaccination. All receptors come from a man aged 18 to 35 who received the YFV17D yellow fever vaccine. The CDR3 runs from the conserved cysteine through the conserved F or W. Fields, in order: CDR3 length, V gene, J gene, CDR3 protein.

cdr3_length: 14; v_call: TRBV7-9; j_call: TRBJ2-7; cdr3_aa: CASSLRTAFHEQYF
cdr3_length: 14; v_call: TRBV12-3/TRBV12-4; j_call: TRBJ1-2; cdr3_aa: CASSLMAGLDGYTF
cdr3_length: 14; v_call: TRBV7-2; j_call: TRBJ2-5; cdr3_aa: CASSAGGASETQYF
cdr3_length: 13; v_call: TRBV6-1; j_call: TRBJ1-4; cdr3_aa: CASSVDSHEKLFF
cdr3_length: 16; v_call: TRBV4-3; j_call: TRBJ2-2; cdr3_aa: CASSPIGGRATGELFF
cdr3_length: 15; v_call: TRBV7-9; j_call: TRBJ2-1; cdr3_aa: CASSLEGGGAHEQFF
cdr3_length: 15; v_call: TRBV4-3; j_call: TRBJ2-3; cdr3_aa: CASSQGGGTTDTQYF
cdr3_length: 12; v_call: TRBV6-2/TRBV6-3; j_call: TRBJ2-4; cdr3_aa: CASSYSKNIQYF
cdr3_length: 15; v_call: TRBV7-8; j_call: TRBJ2-5; cdr3_aa: CASSTTGFQGETQYF
cdr3_length: 14; v_call: TRBV9; j_call: TRBJ2-5; cdr3_aa: CASSTKTGRETQYF
cdr3_length: 13; v_call: TRBV29-1; j_call: TRBJ1-1; cdr3_aa: CSVEEGRGTEAFF
cdr3_length: 20; v_call: TRBV4-1; j_call: TRBJ2-1; cdr3_aa: CASSLGALLGLAGVYNEQFF
cdr3_length: 11; v_call: TRBV10-3; j_call: TRBJ2-7; cdr3_aa: CATGQPYEQYF
cdr3_length: 14; v_call: TRBV12-3/TRBV12-4; j_call: TRBJ2-7; cdr3_aa: CASSLLPGVGEQYF
cdr3_length: 16; v_call: TRBV20-1; j_call: TRBJ2-5; cdr3_aa: CSARDPQRGGLETQYF
cdr3_length: 15; v_call: TRBV27; j_call: TRBJ1-2; cdr3_aa: CASSLWGRSNYGYTF
cdr3_length: 19; v_call: TRBV4-1; j_call: TRBJ2-5; cdr3_aa: CASSQDLRASLGGMKTQYF
cdr3_length: 15; v_call: TRBV15; j_call: TRBJ1-5; cdr3_aa: CATSRDRGESQPQHF
cdr3_length: 13; v_call: TRBV5-1; j_call: TRBJ2-2; cdr3_aa: CASSPTGPGELFF
cdr3_length: 16; v_call: TRBV20-1; j_call: TRBJ1-3; cdr3_aa: CSASSTGGLSGNTIYF
cdr3_length: 18; v_call: TRBV7-6; j_call: TRBJ2-6; cdr3_aa: CASSLAGGITSGANVLTF
cdr3_length: 13; v_call: TRBV20-1; j_call: TRBJ1-2; cdr3_aa: CSASPTTNYGYTF
cdr3_length: 16; v_call: TRBV7-2; j_call: TRBJ2-3; cdr3_aa: CASSSWAVGGLDTQYF
cdr3_length: 14; v_call: TRBV11-2; j_call: TRBJ2-7; cdr3_aa: CASSPGTGGGEQYF
cdr3_length: 13; v_call: TRBV5-1; j_call: TRBJ2-5; cdr3_aa: CASGKDFQETQYF
cdr3_length: 14; v_call: TRBV20-1; j_call: TRBJ1-6; cdr3_aa: CSARGAGGFSPLHF
cdr3_length: 15; v_call: TRBV29-1; j_call: TRBJ2-3; cdr3_aa: CSVEGRDRTADTQYF
cdr3_length: 12; v_call: TRBV29-1; j_call: TRBJ2-5; cdr3_aa: CSVGTGMETQYF
cdr3_length: 18; v_call: TRBV6-5; j_call: TRBJ2-1; cdr3_aa: CASSPYPKTSGGYNEQFF
cdr3_length: 12; v_call: TRBV20-1; j_call: TRBJ2-5; cdr3_aa: CSADGRGETQYF
cdr3_length: 14; v_call: TRBV5-1; j_call: TRBJ2-3; cdr3_aa: CASSRPGGDDTQYF
cdr3_length: 11; v_call: TRBV7-9; j_call: TRBJ2-7; cdr3_aa: CASRSSGEQYF
cdr3_length: 15; v_call: TRBV4-3; j_call: TRBJ2-7; cdr3_aa: CASSQEMATVYEQYF
cdr3_length: 17; v_call: TRBV27; j_call: TRBJ1-1; cdr3_aa: CASSPNSGYGVNTEAFF
cdr3_length: 14; v_call: TRBV5-1; j_call: TRBJ1-2; cdr3_aa: CASSSGQGHYGYTF
cdr3_length: 13; v_call: TRBV7-7; j_call: TRBJ2-3; cdr3_aa: CASSAGGGDTQYF
cdr3_length: 13; v_call: TRBV7-2; j_call: TRBJ1-5; cdr3_aa: CASSGSSNQPQHF
cdr3_length: 16; v_call: TRBV4-3; j_call: TRBJ2-1; cdr3_aa: CASSQDSGGAVSEQFF
cdr3_length: 16; v_call: TRBV7-2; j_call: TRBJ1-6; cdr3_aa: CASSPRTDSYNSPLHF
cdr3_length: 11; v_call: TRBV19; j_call: TRBJ2-1; cdr3_aa: CASSSRHEQFF
cdr3_length: 17; v_call: TRBV18; j_call: TRBJ2-5; cdr3_aa: CASSPRGHTFLQETQYF
cdr3_length: 14; v_call: TRBV9; j_call: TRBJ2-2; cdr3_aa: CASSVTGTPGELFF
cdr3_length: 17; v_call: TRBV4-3; j_call: TRBJ1-6; cdr3_aa: CASSQGIRGTGTSPLHF
cdr3_length: 17; v_call: TRBV27; j_call: TRBJ2-6; cdr3_aa: CASSPTQVNSGANVLTF
cdr3_length: 16; v_call: TRBV7-6; j_call: TRBJ2-1; cdr3_aa: CASSAAVELVYNEQFF
cdr3_length: 14; v_call: TRBV11-2; j_call: TRBJ2-7; cdr3_aa: CASSSLMRVYEQYF
cdr3_length: 14; v_call: TRBV7-2; j_call: TRBJ1-5; cdr3_aa: CASRPAGSNQPQHF
cdr3_length: 16; v_call: TRBV9; j_call: TRBJ2-1; cdr3_aa: CASSASGLAGGFEQFF
cdr3_length: 13; v_call: TRBV4-1; j_call: TRBJ2-1; cdr3_aa: CASSQSPRDYQFF